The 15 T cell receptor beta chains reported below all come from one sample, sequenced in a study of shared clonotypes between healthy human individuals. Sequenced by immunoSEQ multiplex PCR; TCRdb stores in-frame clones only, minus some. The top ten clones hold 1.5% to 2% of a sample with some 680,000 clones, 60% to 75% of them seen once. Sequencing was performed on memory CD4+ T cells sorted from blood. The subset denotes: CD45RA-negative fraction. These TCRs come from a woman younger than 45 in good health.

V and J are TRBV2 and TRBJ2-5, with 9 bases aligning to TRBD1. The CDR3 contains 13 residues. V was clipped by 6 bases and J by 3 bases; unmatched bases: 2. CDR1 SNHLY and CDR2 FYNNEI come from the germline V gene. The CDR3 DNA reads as TGTGCCAGCAGCGGGGACAGGGAAGAGACCCAGTACTTC. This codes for CASSGDREETQYF.

The CDR3 protein is CASSQGYADAVETQYF. The CDR3 bases are TGTGCCAGCAGTCAGGGGTATGCGGACGCTGTGGAGACCCAGTACTTC. The chain employs TRBV9 and TRBJ2-5; TRBD1 might be the D (6 bases). The germline V and J ends were trimmed by 5 bases and 5 bases, with 22 bases remaining between them. This CDR3 comprises 16 residues. CDR1 and CDR2 from the germline V gene are SGDLS and YYNGEE.

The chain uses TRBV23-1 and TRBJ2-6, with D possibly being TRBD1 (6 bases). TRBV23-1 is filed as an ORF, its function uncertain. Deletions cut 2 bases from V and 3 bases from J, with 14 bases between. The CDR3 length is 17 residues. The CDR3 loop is CASSQRGSPGGANVLTF. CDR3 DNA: TGCGCCAGCAGTCAAAGGGGGTCCCCTGGTGGGGCCAACGTCCTGACTTTC.

The CDR3 is CAISDTGGEQFF. The CDR3, as DNA: TGTGCCATCAGTGATACTGGGGGTGAGCAGTTCTTC. The chain employs TRBV10-3 and TRBJ2-1; the D call may be TRBD1 or TRBD2 (5 bases each). V lost 3 bases to trimming and J lost 9 bases, with 9 bases between them. Germline lookup yields CDR1 ENHRY and CDR2 SYGVKD. The CDR3 consists of 12 residues.

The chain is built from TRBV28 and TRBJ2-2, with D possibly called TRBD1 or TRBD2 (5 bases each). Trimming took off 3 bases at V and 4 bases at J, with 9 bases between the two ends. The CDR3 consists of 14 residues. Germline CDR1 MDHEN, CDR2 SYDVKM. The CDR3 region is CASSLGTLTGELFF. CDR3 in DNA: TGTGCCAGCAGTTTGGGGACGCTCACCGGGGAGCTGTTTTTT.

The CDR3 bases are TGTGCCAGCAGTTCGAGAAGGGCAGACCAGAGAGAGACCCAGTACTTC. As protein: CASSSRRADQRETQYF. V and J are TRBV2 and TRBJ2-5; the D is unclear. CDR1 and CDR2 (germline): SNHLY, FYNNEI. This CDR3 spans 16 amino acids. V lost 5 bases to trimming and J lost 4 bases, with 20 bases between them.

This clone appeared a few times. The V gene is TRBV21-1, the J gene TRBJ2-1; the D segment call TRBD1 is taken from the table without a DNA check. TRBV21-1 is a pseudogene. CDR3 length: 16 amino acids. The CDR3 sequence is CASSKKGTGFGNEQFF. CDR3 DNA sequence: TGTGCCAGCAGCAAAAAGGGGACAGGGTTTGGAAATGAGCAGTTCTTC.

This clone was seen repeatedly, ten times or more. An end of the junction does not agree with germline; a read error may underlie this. The CDR3 DNA is TGCGCCAGCAGCTTGGGGGACGGAAACGATGGGGACTTC. It translates to CASSLGDGNDGDF. The chain joins TRBV5-1 to TRBJ2-7; D could derive from TRBD1 or TRBD2 (5 bases each). Germline V gene data show CDR1 as SGHRS and CDR2 as YFSETQ. CDR3 length: 13 residues.

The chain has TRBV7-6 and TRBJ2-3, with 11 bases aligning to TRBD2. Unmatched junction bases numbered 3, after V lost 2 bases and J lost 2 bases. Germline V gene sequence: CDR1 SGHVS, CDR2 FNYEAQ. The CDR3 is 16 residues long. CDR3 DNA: TGTGCCAGCAGCTTAACGACTAGCGGGAACACAGATACGCAGTATTTT. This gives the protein CASSLTTSGNTDTQYF.

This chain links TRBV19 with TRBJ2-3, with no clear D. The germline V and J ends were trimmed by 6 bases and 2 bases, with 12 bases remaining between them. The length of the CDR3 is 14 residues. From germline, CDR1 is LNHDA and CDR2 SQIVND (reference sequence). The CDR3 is CASRQRELTDTQYF. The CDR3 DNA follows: TGTGCCAGTAGACAACGAGAGCTCACAGATACGCAGTATTTT.

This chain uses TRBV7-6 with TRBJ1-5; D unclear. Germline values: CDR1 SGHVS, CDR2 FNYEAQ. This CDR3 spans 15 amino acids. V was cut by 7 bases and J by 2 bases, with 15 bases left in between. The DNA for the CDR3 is TGTGCCAGCAAAGCCAGTCTCGAGGGCAATCAGCCCCAGCATTTT. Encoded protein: CASKASLEGNQPQHF.

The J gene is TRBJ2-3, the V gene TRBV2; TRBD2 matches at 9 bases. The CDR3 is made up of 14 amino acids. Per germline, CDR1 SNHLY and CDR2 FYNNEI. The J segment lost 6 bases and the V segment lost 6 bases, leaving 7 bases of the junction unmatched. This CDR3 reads CASSLTSGPDTQYF. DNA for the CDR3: TGTGCCAGCAGCCTCACTAGCGGGCCCGATACGCAGTATTTT.

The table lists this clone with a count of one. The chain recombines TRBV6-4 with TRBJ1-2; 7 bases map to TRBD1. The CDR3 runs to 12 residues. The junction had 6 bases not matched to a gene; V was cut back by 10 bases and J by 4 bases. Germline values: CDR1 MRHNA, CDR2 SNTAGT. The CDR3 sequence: CATRQGVYGYTF. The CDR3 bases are TGTGCCACCCGACAGGGTGTCTATGGCTACACCTTC.

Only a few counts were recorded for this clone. The CDR3 region is CASSFAGGSTDTQYF. CDR3 nucleotide sequence: TGTGCCAGCAGCTTTGCGGGAGGGAGCACAGATACGCAGTATTTT. This chain links TRBV7-3 with TRBJ2-3; TRBD2 aligns across 9 bases. Germline lookup yields CDR1 SGHTA and CDR2 FQGTGA. The CDR3 length is 15 residues. V shed 3 bases and J 0 bases; nucleotides not matched to a gene: 1.

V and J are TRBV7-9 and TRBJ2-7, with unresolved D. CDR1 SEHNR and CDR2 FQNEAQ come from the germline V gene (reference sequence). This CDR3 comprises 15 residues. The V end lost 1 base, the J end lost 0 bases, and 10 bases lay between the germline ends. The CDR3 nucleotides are TGTGCCAGCAGCTTAGTGGGCCGAGACTCCTACGAGCAGTACTTC. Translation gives CASSLVGRDSYEQYF.